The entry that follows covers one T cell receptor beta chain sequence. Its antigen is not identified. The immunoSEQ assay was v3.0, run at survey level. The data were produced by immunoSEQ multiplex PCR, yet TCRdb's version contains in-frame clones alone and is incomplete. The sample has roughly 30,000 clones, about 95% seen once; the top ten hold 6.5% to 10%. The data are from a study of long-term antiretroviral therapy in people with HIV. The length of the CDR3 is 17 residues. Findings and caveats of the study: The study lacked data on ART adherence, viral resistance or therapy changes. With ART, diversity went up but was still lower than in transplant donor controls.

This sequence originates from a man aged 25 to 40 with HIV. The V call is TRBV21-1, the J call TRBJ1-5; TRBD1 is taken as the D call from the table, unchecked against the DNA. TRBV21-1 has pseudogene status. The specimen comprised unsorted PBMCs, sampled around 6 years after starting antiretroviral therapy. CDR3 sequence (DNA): TGTGCCAGCAGCAAATGGGGGTGGGACAGGAGGAATCAGCCCCAGCATTTT. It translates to CASSKWGWDRRNQPQHF.